Below are 19 T cell receptor beta chains sequenced from a single sample in a study of T cell repertoires in cytomegalovirus infection. TCRdb re-called the reads through MiXCR, storing one row per CDR3 protein. This table has about 600,000 distinct CDR3 sequences, approximately 25% appearing once. Sequencing was done on a sample of CD8+ T cells from PBMCs. These receptors were collected from a human donor in good health (CMV status not recorded). Some clones in this sample may be carry-over from other donors' samples.

This clonotype was picked up many times. Because it lacks the conserved phenylalanine or tryptophan at the end, this CDR3 is likely a read error. Because the CDR3's place on the DNA is in doubt, the DNA is left out and the CDR3 is given as listed by TCRdb. The genes are TRBV7-9 and TRBJ1-1; the table's D call TRBD1 went unverified against the DNA. The CDR3 sequence runs 11 residues, both termini included. From germline, CDR1 is SEHNR and CDR2 FQNEAQ (reference sequence). CDR3 in amino acids: CASSLGGAFAI.

The CDR3 here is CASSHEGQGRIYEQYF. As DNA, the CDR3 is TGTGCCAGCAGCCACGAAGGACAGGGGCGGATCTACGAGCAGTACTTC. This sequence joins TRBV14 and TRBJ2-7; 9 bases agree with TRBD1. Per germline, CDR1 SGHDN and CDR2 FVKESK. CDR3 size: 16 residues. Germline trimming cut 3 bases from V and 3 bases from J; bases unmatched to any gene: 9. The full variable domain, rest sourced from reference TRBV14 and TRBJ2-7, is EAGVTQFPSHSVIEKGQTVTLRCDPISGHDNLYWYRRVMGKEIKFLLHFVKESKQDESGMPNNRFLAERTGGTYSTLKVQPAELEDSGVYFCASSHEGQGRIYEQYFGPGTRLTVT.

The rearrangement joins TRBV6-6 to TRBJ1-6; D not certain. From germline, CDR1 is MNHNY and CDR2 SVGAGI (reference sequence). The CDR3 length is 17 residues. Trimming cost V 4 bases and J 2 bases, with 15 bases left between them. CDR3: CASSFLIREPYNSPLHF. The CDR3 coding sequence is TGTGCCAGCAGTTTCCTAATTAGGGAACCCTATAATTCACCCCTCCACTTT.

The J gene is TRBJ2-3, the V gene TRBV27, with D maybe TRBD2 (5 bases). CDR1 and CDR2 (germline): MNHEY, SMNVEV (reference sequence). The V and J ends lost 6 bases and 5 bases respectively, with 15 bases between them. This CDR3 is 14 amino acids long. The CDR3 spells CASRDGVTRDTQYF. CDR3 sequence (DNA): TGTGCCAGCAGAGACGGAGTAACTAGAGATACGCAGTATTTT.

This clonotype was found a few times. The chain links TRBV11-2 to TRBJ2-4; 10 nucleotides match TRBD1. Germline V gene lookup returns CDR1 SGHAT and CDR2 FQNNGV. The V and J ends lost 3 bases and 6 bases, in that order; junction bases with no gene match: 5. The CDR3 loop spans 15 amino acids. The CDR3 nucleotides are TGTGCCAGCAGCTTGTCCGGGACAGGGGTAAACATTCAGTACTTC. This gives the protein CASSLSGTGVNIQYF.

A few counts support this clonotype. The CDR3 DNA sequence: TGCGCCAGCAGCCAAGAGGGGCAGGGGAACACCGGGGAGCTGTTTTTT. This encodes CASSQEGQGNTGELFF. This chain connects TRBV4-1 to TRBJ2-2, with D possibly matching TRBD1 (5 bases). V lost 0 bases and J 1 base, leaving 9 bases between the germline ends. This CDR3 is built from 16 residues. Germline V gene lookup returns CDR1 MGHRA and CDR2 YSYEKL.

This clonotype was detected a few times. V and J are TRBV29-1 and TRBJ1-2, with D possibly matching TRBD1 (5 bases). The CDR3 is made up of 12 amino acids. The V gene lost 3 bases and the J gene lost 4 bases, with 9 bases spanning the gap. Germline lookup yields CDR1 SQVTM and CDR2 ANQGSEA. DNA of the CDR3: TGCAGCGTTGACAGGGCAAGCTATGGCTACACCTTC. As protein: CSVDRASYGYTF.

The V gene is TRBV20-1, the J gene TRBJ1-1, with TRBD1 as a possible D gene (5 bases). The germline V gene encodes CDR1 DFQATT and CDR2 SNEGSKA (reference sequence). Trimming cost V 3 bases and J 4 bases, with 12 bases left between them. The CDR3 contains 13 residues. CDR3 sequence: CSARGGGSTEAFF. DNA of the CDR3: TGCAGTGCTAGGGGTGGGGGAAGCACTGAAGCTTTCTTT.

On this clonotype: With a much larger clone just one base away, this may be a read error. J is TRBJ1-5 and V is TRBV7-8; D is unclear. Germline V lookup: CDR1 SGHVS, CDR2 FQNEAQ. The CDR3 runs to 16 residues. The CDR3 protein is CANSFSADGKNQPQHF. The DNA of the CDR3 is TGTGCCAACAGCTTCTCTGCCGACGGTAAAAATCAGCCCCAGCATTTT.

The chain combines TRBV20-1 with TRBJ2-2; TRBD2 aligns across 9 bases. The CDR3 is 16 amino acids. CDR1 is DFQATT, CDR2 SNEGSKA, per germline (reference sequence). V shed 3 bases, J shed 4 bases, and the junction held 9 bases outside the gene matches. The CDR3: CSASPAGGPSTGELFF. CDR3 DNA: TGCAGTGCTAGCCCAGCGGGGGGCCCTAGCACCGGGGAGCTGTTTTTT.

The V and J genes are TRBV5-6 and TRBJ1-2; 12 bases are a match to TRBD1. This CDR3 has 17 amino acids. Germline V gives CDR1 SGHDT, CDR2 YYEEEE. Trimming removed 6 bases from V and 3 bases from J; junction bases left unmatched: 12. DNA of the CDR3: TGTGCCAGCATCCCGGGACAGGGGGCAGGGGTTGACTATGGCTACACCTTC. Amino acid sequence: CASIPGQGAGVDYGYTF.

This rearrangement joins TRBV4-1 to TRBJ2-5; 7 nucleotides align to TRBD1. The CDR3 is made up of 15 amino acids. Trimming removed 3 bases from V and 2 bases from J; junction bases left unmatched: 6. Germline V lookup: CDR1 MGHRA, CDR2 YSYEKL. CDR3 DNA: TGCGCCAGCAGCCAGACAGGGAACTTTCAAGAGACCCAGTACTTC. It translates to CASSQTGNFQETQYF.

Details on this clonotype: Possible read error: a much larger clone is one base away. This chain uses TRBV6-1 with TRBJ2-1; D may be TRBD1 or TRBD2 (5 bases each). In germline, CDR1 is MNHNS, CDR2 SASEGT. CDR3 size: 16 residues. The DNA for the CDR3 is TGTGCCAGCAGTTCCGATTGGGGGAGCTCCTACAATAAGCAGTTCTTC. Protein product: CASSSDWGSSYNKQFF.

This clonotype was picked up a small number of times. The V and J genes are TRBV29-1 and TRBJ1-1; no clear D. Trimming shortened V by 4 bases and J by 5 bases, and 11 bases separated the two germline ends. The CDR3 contains 12 residues. Germline-derived CDR1 and CDR2 are SQVTM and ANQGSEA. This CDR3 is CSVGGLGTEAFF. The CDR3, as DNA: TGCAGCGTTGGAGGGCTGGGGACTGAAGCTTTCTTT. Looking up the rest from reference TRBV29-1 and TRBJ1-1 gives the full variable domain: SAVISQKPSRDICQRGTSLTIQCQVDSQVTMMFWYRQQPGQSLTLIATANQGSEATYESGFVIDKFPISRPNLTFSTLTVSNMSPEDSSIYLCSVGGLGTEAFFGQGTRLTVV.

This clonotype has ten or more counts. The rearrangement links TRBV2 to TRBJ2-3; weak D call: TRBD1 (6 bases). In germline, CDR1 is SNHLY, CDR2 FYNNEI. V lost 6 bases and J lost 8, with 6 bases in between. The CDR3 extends over 10 amino acids. The CDR3 sequence is CASRGATQYF. CDR3 nucleotide sequence: TGTGCCAGCAGGGGGGCTACGCAGTATTTT.

This rearrangement joins TRBV14 to TRBJ2-7; tentative D call: TRBD2 (6 bases). The CDR3 is made up of 16 amino acids. V was pared by 0 bases and J by 3 bases, with 15 bases between. CDR1 is SGHDN, CDR2 FVKESK, per germline. CDR3 sequence (DNA): TGTGCCAGCAGCCAAGATAGGCGGGAATTTGGCTACGAGCAGTACTTC. Protein product: CASSQDRREFGYEQYF.

The chain couples TRBV7-8 to TRBJ1-6; D gene unclear. Germline values: CDR1 SGHVS, CDR2 FQNEAQ. V was clipped by 5 bases and J by 5 bases, with 13 bases between them. The CDR3 contains 15 residues. CDR3 DNA: TGTGCCAGCAGCATCCACACACTCAATAATTCACCCCTCCACTTT. It translates to CASSIHTLNNSPLHF.

The chain is built from TRBV7-8 and TRBJ2-7, with D tentatively TRBD2 (5 bases). V was pared by 1 base and J by 2 bases, with 9 bases between. This CDR3 spans 14 amino acids. Germline CDR1 and CDR2: SGHVS and FQNEAQ. The CDR3 nucleotides read TGTGCCAGCAGCTTAGTTCCGGGGACCTACGAGCAGTACGTC. This sequence encodes CASSLVPGTYEQYV.

The chain is built from TRBV20-1 and TRBJ2-1; 10 bases agree with TRBD2. CDR1 is DFQATT and CDR2 is SNEGSKA in the germline V gene (reference sequence). This CDR3 has 15 residues. V was pared by 0 bases and J by 8 bases, with 7 bases of the junction left unmatched. CDR3 loop: CSARDRASGGDEQFF. DNA for the CDR3: TGCAGTGCTAGAGATCGGGCTAGCGGGGGTGATGAGCAGTTCTTC.